This T cell receptor beta chain was sequenced during a study of CD8+CD57+ T cells in acquired aplastic anemia. Study at large: The study obtained an average of roughly 3 ug of DNA from sorted CD4+ and CD8+ cells. Regarding the study as a whole: Patients and controls had CD8+ Simpson's diversity values that were not significantly distinct. Common to patients and controls were approximately 30 CD8+ CDR3 sequences.

CD8+CD57+ cell expansion, shown by flow cytometry, had occurred in the patients selected for sequencing. Blood samples were obtained from patients who had received no prior therapy. There are 15 residues in the CDR3. Germline V gene data show CDR1 as LNHDA and CDR2 as SQIVND (reference sequence). Deletions cut 6 bases from V and 4 bases from J, with 16 bases between. Regarding this clonotype: Its matching antigen is unknown.

Researchers used genomic DNA as the template to profile TCR beta VDJ and CDR3. TCRdb redid the calling of the reads with MiXCR, one entry per CDR3 protein. The table includes 130,000 or so distinct CDR3 sequences, about 60% detected once. The chain joins TRBV19 to TRBJ1-5; TRBD1 is a possible D gene (6 bases). Sequencing was carried out using sorted CD4+, CD8+, or CD8+CD57+ T cells (not recorded which) from PBMCs. This clonotype was sampled from a human donor with aplastic anemia. CDR3 amino acids: CASSETGSGNQPQHF. The CDR3 region has the DNA TGTGCCAGTAGCGAAACAGGGTCGGGGAATCAGCCCCAGCATTTT.